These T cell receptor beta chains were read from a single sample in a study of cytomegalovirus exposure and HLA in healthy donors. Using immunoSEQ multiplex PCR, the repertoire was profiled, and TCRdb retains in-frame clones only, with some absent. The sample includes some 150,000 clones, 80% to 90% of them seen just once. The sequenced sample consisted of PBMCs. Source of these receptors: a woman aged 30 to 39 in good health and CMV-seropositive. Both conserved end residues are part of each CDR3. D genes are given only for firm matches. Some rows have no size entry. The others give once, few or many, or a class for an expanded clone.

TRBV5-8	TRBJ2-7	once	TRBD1	TGTGCCAGCAGCTTGAGAGACAGGGGGCTCGGTTCGTACTTC	CASSLRDRGLGSYF
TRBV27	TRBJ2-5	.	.	TGTGCCAGCAGTTTATCGAGGAGGGAGACCCAGTACTTC	CASSLSRRETQYF
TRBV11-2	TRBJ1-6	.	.	TGTGCCAGCAGCAGGAGCTCCTATAATTCACCCCTCCACTTT	CASSRSSYNSPLHF
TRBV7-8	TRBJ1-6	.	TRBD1	TGTGCCAGCAGCCAGGACAGGGGGACGAATAATTCACCCCTCCACTTT	CASSQDRGTNNSPLHF
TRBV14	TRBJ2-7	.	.	TGTGCCAGCAGCCAAGGGCCTCGGACACTTTACTACGAGCAGTACTTC	CASSQGPRTLYYEQYF
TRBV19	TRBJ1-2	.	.	TGTGCCAGTAGATTTTTATATGGCTACACCTTC	CASRFLYGYTF
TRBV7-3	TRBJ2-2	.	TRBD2	TGTGCCAGCAGCTCCGGACTAGCGGGGAACACCGGGGAGCTGTTTTTT	CASSSGLAGNTGELFF
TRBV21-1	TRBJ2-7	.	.	TGTGCCAGCAGCAAAGTACCGACAGATTTCTACGAGCAGTACTTC	CASSKVPTDFYEQYF
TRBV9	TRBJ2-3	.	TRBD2	TGTGCCAGCAGCTCCCTAGGGACTAGCGGGGCCCGAGATACGCAGTATTTT	CASSSLGTSGARDTQYF
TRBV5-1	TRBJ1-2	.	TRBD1	TGCGCCAGCAGCTCAAGACAGGGCGGTGGAAGCGGCTACACCTTC	CASSSRQGGGSGYTF
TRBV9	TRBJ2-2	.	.	TGTGCCAGCAATCCATCGGGTACCGGGGAGCTGTTTTTT	CASNPSGTGELFF
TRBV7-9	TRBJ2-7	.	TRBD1	TGTTCCAGCAGCTTACAGCCTCCGGGACAGCTCCACGAGCAGTACTTC	CSSSLQPPGQLHEQYF
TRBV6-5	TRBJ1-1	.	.	TGTGCCAGCAGTGAAGTTTTCGGGTACACTGAAGCTTTCTTT	CASSEVFGYTEAFF
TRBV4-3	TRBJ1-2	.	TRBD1	TGCGCCAGCAGCCAGATAGGACAGGGGAGCTTCTATGGCTACACCTTC	CASSQIGQGSFYGYTF
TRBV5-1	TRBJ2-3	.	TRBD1	TGCGCCAGCAGCTTGCTAGGGACAGGGGAAGATACGCAGTATTTT	CASSLLGTGEDTQYF
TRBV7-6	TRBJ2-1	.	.	TGTGCCAGCAGCTTAGCTCGGTACAATGAGCAGTTCTTC	CASSLARYNEQFF
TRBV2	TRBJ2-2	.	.	TGTGCCAGCGGAGACTCCAACACCGGGGAGCTGTTTTTT	CASGDSNTGELFF
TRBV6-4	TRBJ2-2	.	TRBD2	TGTGCCAGCCGGGAGGGAACCACCGGGGAGCTGTTTTTT	CASREGTTGELFF
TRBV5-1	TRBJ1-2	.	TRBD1	TGCGCCAGCAGCGTGGGGACAGGGTTTAACACCTTC	CASSVGTGFNTF
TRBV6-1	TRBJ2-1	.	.	TGTGCCAGCAGTGACGGCAGCGATTCCTACAATGAGCAGTTCTTC	CASSDGSDSYNEQFF
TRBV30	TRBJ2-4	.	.	TGTGCCTGGCCACTAGCCCAGTGGAAGGGGATCCCCAAAAACATTCAGTACTTC	CAWPLAQWKGIPKNIQYF
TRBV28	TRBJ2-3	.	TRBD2	TGTGCCAGCAGCCTGCTCCTAGCGGGGGGGATCACAGATACGCAGTATTTT	CASSLLLAGGITDTQYF
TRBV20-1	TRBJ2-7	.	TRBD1	TGCAGTGGGGGACAGGAGGTATTGCAGTACTTC	CSGGQEVLQYF
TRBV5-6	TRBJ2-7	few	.	TGTGCCAGCAGCTCTAGAGGACAGAGAGAGCAGTACTTC	CASSSRGQREQYF
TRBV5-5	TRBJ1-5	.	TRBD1	TGTGCCAGCAGCCCAGGGACAGGGGGCCCGCGCAATCAGCCCCAGCATTTT	CASSPGTGGPRNQPQHF
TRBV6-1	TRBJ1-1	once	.	TGTGCCAGCACCTCAGGGCGGGGGGCGGACACTGAAGCTTTCTTT	CASTSGRGADTEAFF